This is a list of T cell receptor beta chains from one sample in a study of CD4 T cells in relation to SARS-CoV-2 and coronaviruses. These TCRs are of unknown antigen specificity. Here immunoSEQ multiplex PCR was the method, and the copy in TCRdb shows in-frame clones only, minus some. The data hold 26,000 or so clones, with about 80% observed a single time. Sequencing used CD4+ T cells from PBMCs, cultured in vitro. These receptors all come from a human donor in good health. The CDR3 runs from the conserved cysteine through the conserved F or W. The order of the fields is V gene, clone size, J gene, D gene, CDR3 DNA, CDR3 protein. The D gene is left open where the match is weak. Only part of the rows carry a size: once, few, many, or a class if the clone is expanded.

>TRBV6-4|NA|TRBJ2-1|TRBD2
TGTGCCAGCAGTGAAGAACTAGCGGTCTACAATGAGCAGTTCTTC
CASSEELAVYNEQFF
>TRBV5-1|NA|TRBJ2-7|TRBD1
TGCGCCAGCAGCTTGGGATACTCCGGGACAGGGGGTTCCGACGAGCAGTACTTC
CASSLGYSGTGGSDEQYF
>TRBV30|NA|TRBJ2-1|NA
TGTGCCTCTACCCGAGGGGGAGGGCGAGGCTCCTACAATGAGCAGTTCTTC
CASTRGGGRGSYNEQFF
>TRBV11-2|NA|TRBJ2-5|NA
TGTGCCAGCAGCCCACGTTGGGGGGGACAAATGCAAGAGACCCAGTACTTC
CASSPRWGGQMQETQYF
>TRBV9|few|TRBJ2-7|TRBD1
TGTGCCAGCAGCGTAGCACAGGGGGCGAGTGAGCAGTACTTC
CASSVAQGASEQYF
>TRBV3-1/TRBV3-2|NA|TRBJ2-7|NA
TGTGCCAGCAGCCGGGGGTTATCCTACGAGCAGTACTTC
CASSRGLSYEQYF
>TRBV27|NA|TRBJ1-6|NA
TGTGCCAGCAATCAGGGCGTTGGGTCAAATTCACCCCTCCACTTT
CASNQGVGSNSPLHF
>TRBV19|NA|TRBJ1-6|TRBD1
TGTGCCAGTACCAACAGGGGGCCTGAGTCACCCCTCCACTTT
CASTNRGPESPLHF
>TRBV12-3/TRBV12-4|few|TRBJ1-1|NA
TGTGCCAGCAGTTCCCAGGGCTTTACTGAAGCTTTCTTT
CASSSQGFTEAFF
>TRBV27|NA|TRBJ2-7|TRBD2
TGTGCCAGCAGTACGCGGACTAGCGGGGCCTACGAGCAGTACTTC
CASSTRTSGAYEQYF
>TRBV11-2|NA|TRBJ2-3|TRBD1
TGTGCCAGCAGCGGGACAGGGACGTTTAGAGATACGCAGTATTTT
CASSGTGTFRDTQYF
>TRBV7-6|NA|TRBJ2-7|TRBD1
TGTGCCAGCAGCCCAAGCCCGGGACAGCTACTATACGAGCAGTACTTC
CASSPSPGQLLYEQYF
>TRBV6-2/TRBV6-3|NA|TRBJ2-1|TRBD2
TGTGCCAGCAGTTACTCAAGGTCGGGCAGGGGACTAGCGGGATGGGATGAGCAGTTCTTC
CASSYSRSGRGLAGWDEQFF
>TRBV3-1/TRBV3-2|NA|TRBJ1-1|TRBD1
TGTGCCAGCAGCCAGGCCGGGACAGGGTCCCTGGGTACTGAAGCTTTCTTT
CASSQAGTGSLGTEAFF
>TRBV7-2|NA|TRBJ1-2|NA
TGTGCCAGCAGCTTAGCGATGGGGGCTGTGGGAGGCTACACCTTC
CASSLAMGAVGGYTF
>TRBV6-4|NA|TRBJ2-3|NA
TGTGCCAGCAGTGACCCCCGCGCTAAACGGGGGGCCCCTAGCACAGATACGCAGTATTTT
CASSDPRAKRGAPSTDTQYF